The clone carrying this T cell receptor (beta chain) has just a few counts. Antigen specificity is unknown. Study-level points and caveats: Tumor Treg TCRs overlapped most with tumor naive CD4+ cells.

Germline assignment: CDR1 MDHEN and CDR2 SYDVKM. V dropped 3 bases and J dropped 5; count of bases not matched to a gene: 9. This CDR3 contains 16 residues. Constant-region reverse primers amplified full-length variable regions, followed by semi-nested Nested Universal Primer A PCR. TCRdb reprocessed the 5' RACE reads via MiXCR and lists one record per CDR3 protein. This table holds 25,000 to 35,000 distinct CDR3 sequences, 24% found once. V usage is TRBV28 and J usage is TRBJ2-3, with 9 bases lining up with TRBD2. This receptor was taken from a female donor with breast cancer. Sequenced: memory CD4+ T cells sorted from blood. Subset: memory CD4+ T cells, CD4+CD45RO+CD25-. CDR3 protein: CASSFSPRGGQDTQYF. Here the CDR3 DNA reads TGTGCCAGCAGTTTTTCGCCGCGGGGGGGCCAAGATACGCAGTATTTT.